The clone carrying this TCR beta chain was counted only a few times. As processed by the authors: It was from reference gene primer amplification that nucleated cell counts were estimated. Here immunoSEQ multiplex PCR was the method, and the copy in TCRdb shows in-frame clones only, minus some. That table gives V, J and clone size, and the DNA gave D and trimming. The sample contains more than 150,000 clones, over 70% of which appear only once. The CDR3 totals 15 residues. V was cut by 1 base and J by 2 bases, with 13 bases left in between. Germline values: CDR1 SGHNT, CDR2 YYREEE (reference sequence). The sample comes from a study of blood T cell repertoires in COVID-19. Overall study context: Some COVID-19 samples were acute and others convalescent; all came from the United States, Italy and Spain.

Participants reported their clinical history, and cohort assignment relied on those reports. This TCR was sampled from a man over 45 who had recovered from COVID-19. Sequenced: PBMCs or T cells enriched from blood (not recorded which). The chain joins TRBV5-4 to TRBJ2-7; D unclear. CDR3 amino acids: CASSLSSGSPYEQYF. The CDR3 region has the DNA TGTGCCAGCAGCTTGTCCTCTGGCTCGCCCTACGAGCAGTACTTC.